The following is a T cell receptor (beta chain) sequence with its context. No antigen is known for it. Peripheral blood, around 10 milliliters per donor, was collected. Primers used in a second PCR of about 7 to 12 cycles were a sample-barcoded 5' primer and a J-beta primer mix. Every cDNA molecule bore a tag from a template-switch adaptor containing 12 random nucleotides. TCRdb reprocessed the 5' RACE reads via MiXCR and lists one record per CDR3 protein. The data show hundreds of thousands of distinct CDR3 sequences, with more than 20% seen just once and 3.5% to 4% held by the top ten. This entry belongs to a study of blood T cells in healthy people across ages. Study-wide points: Versus aged donors, long-lived donors had higher diversity and more naive CD4+ cells.

CDR3 length: 15 residues. Germline V lookup: CDR1 SGHKS, CDR2 YYEKEE (reference sequence). V was clipped by 0 bases and J by 6 bases; unmatched bases: 5. Sequencing input: blood. J is TRBJ2-1 and V is TRBV5-5, with TRBD1 matching over 8 bases. The sequence was collected from a man aged 65 to 79 in good health. The CDR3 here is CASSLEEQGGNEQFF. The CDR3 DNA reads as TGTGCCAGCAGCTTGGAGGAACAGGGGGGCAATGAGCAGTTCTTC.